Detailed here is one TCR beta chain. What it binds is unknown. This CDR3 region has 15 residues. With 5 bases removed from V and 5 bases from J, the gap between germline ends came to 15 bases. The data belong to a study of T-cell reconstitution after alpha-beta-depleted transplantation in children. Whole-study findings and limits: About two months after transplant, alpha-beta T cells reportedly came from several hundred expanded graft clones. Newly produced T cells mostly provided counts and TCRbeta diversity after one year, as hyperexpanded clones declined.

As it was prepared, the TCRbeta library received unique molecular identifiers. TCRdb re-called the PCR reads through MiXCR, storing one row per CDR3 protein. The table has 500,000 to 600,000 distinct CDR3 sequences, approximately 30% seen once; the top ten hold around a third. The specimen comprised PBMCs, sampled before TCRalphabeta/CD19-depleted stem cell transplant. The chain carries TRBV12-3 or TRBV12-4 and TRBJ2-2; maybe TRBD1 (5 bases). The TCR was taken from a boy younger than two with Wiskott-Aldrich syndrome, due to receive a stem cell transplant. CDR3 DNA sequence: TGTGCCAGCAGTGCAGGACAAGGAAGGACCGGGGAGCTGTTTTTT. Its protein is CASSAGQGRTGELFF.